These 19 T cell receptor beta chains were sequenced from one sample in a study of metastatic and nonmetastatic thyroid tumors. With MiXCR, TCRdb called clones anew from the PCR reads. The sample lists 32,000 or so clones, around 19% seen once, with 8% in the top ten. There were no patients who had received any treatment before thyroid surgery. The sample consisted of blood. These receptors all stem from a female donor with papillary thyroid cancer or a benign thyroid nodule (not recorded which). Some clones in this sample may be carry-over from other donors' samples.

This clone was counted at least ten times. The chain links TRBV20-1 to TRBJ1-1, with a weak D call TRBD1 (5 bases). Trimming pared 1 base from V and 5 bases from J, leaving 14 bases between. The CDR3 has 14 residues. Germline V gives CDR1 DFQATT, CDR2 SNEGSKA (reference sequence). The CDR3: CSARGAGWGTEAFF. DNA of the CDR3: TGCAGTGCTAGAGGGGCAGGGTGGGGAACTGAAGCTTTCTTT.

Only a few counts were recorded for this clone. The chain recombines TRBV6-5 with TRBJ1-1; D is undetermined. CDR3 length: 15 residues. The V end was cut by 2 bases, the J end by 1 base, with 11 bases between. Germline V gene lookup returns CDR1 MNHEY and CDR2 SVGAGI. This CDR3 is CASSYRERANTEAFF. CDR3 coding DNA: TGTGCCAGCAGTTACAGGGAGAGGGCGAACACTGAAGCTTTCTTT.

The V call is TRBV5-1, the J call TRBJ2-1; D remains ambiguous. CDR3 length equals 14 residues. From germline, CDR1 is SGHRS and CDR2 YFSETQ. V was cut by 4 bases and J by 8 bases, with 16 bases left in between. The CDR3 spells CASSPVGSPDEQFF. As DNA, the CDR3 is TGCGCCAGCAGCCCGGTGGGTAGCCCGGATGAGCAGTTCTTC.

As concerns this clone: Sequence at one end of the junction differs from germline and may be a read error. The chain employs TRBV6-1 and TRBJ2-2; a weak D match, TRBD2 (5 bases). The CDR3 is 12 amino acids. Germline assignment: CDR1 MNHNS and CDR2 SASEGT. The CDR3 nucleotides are TGTGCCAGCAGGACGAACACCGGGGTGCTGTTTTTT. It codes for CASRTNTGVLFF.

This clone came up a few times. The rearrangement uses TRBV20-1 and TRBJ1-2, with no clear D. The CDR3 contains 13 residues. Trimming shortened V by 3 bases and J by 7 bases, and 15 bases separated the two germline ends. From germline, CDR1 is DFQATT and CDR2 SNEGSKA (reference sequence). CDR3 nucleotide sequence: TGCAGTGCTAGGCCGACCCCCTGGAGTGGCTACACCTTC. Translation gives CSARPTPWSGYTF.

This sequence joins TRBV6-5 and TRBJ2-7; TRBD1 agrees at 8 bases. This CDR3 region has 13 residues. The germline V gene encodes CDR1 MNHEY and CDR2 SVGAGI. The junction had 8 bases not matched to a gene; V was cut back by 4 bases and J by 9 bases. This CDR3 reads CASSSPGGEWQYF. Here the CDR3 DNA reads TGTGCCAGCAGTTCCCCAGGGGGCGAGTGGCAGTACTTC.

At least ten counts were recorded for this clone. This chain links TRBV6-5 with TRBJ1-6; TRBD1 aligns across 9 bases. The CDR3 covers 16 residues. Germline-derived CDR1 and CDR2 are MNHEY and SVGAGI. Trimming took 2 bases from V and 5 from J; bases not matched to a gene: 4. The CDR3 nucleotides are TGTGCCAGCAGTTACGCTAGGGACAGGGATAATTCACCCCTCCACTTT. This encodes CASSYARDRDNSPLHF.

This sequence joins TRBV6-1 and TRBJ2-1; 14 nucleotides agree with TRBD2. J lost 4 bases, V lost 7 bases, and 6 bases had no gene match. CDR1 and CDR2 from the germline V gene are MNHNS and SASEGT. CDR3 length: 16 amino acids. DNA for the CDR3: TGTGCCAGCACCGCCCGGACTAGCGGGGGGTACAATGAGCAGTTCTTC. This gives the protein CASTARTSGGYNEQFF.

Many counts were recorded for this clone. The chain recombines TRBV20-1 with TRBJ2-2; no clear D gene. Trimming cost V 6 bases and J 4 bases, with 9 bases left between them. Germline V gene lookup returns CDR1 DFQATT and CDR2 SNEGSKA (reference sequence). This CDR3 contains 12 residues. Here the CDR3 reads CSARPGTGELFF. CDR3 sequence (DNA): TGCAGTGCGCGGCCGGGCACCGGGGAGCTGTTTTTT.

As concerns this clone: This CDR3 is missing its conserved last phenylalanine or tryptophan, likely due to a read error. As DNA, the CDR3 is TGTGCCAGCAGTGAAAGTTCAGGGACGTCCCCGTACGAGCAGTACCTC. Its translation: CASSESSGTSPYEQYL. The chain uses TRBV6-1 and TRBJ2-7; D possibly matches TRBD1 or TRBD2 (5 bases each). The CDR3 extends over 16 amino acids. Trimming took 2 bases from V and 4 from J, leaving 18 bases between them. CDR1 is MNHNS and CDR2 is SASEGT in the germline V gene.

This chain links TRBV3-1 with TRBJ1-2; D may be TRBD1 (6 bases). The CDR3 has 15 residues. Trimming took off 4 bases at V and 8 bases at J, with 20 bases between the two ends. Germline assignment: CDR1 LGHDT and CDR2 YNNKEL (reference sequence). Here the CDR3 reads CASSRGGGREEGYTF. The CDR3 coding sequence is TGTGCCAGCAGCCGGGGCGGGGGGCGCGAAGAAGGCTACACCTTC.

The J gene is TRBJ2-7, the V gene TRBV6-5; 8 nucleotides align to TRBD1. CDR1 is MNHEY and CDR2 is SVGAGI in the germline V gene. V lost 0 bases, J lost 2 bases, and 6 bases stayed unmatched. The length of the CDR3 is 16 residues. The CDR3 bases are TGTGCCAGCAGTTACTCGATGGGGACAGGTACCTACGAGCAGTACTTC. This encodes CASSYSMGTGTYEQYF.

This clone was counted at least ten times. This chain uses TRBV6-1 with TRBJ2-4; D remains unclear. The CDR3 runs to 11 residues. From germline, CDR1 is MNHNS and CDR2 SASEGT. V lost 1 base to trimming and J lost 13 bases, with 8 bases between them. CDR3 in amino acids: CASSEGYWQYF. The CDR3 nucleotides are TGTGCCAGCAGTGAAGGGTATTGGCAGTACTTC.

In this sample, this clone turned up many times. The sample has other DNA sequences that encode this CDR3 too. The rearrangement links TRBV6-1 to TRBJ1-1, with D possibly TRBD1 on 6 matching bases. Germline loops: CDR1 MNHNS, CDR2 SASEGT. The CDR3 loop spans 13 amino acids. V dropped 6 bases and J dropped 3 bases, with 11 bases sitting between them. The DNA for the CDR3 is TGTGCCAGCAGGGACAGTTGGGACACTGAAGCTTTCTTT. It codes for CASRDSWDTEAFF.

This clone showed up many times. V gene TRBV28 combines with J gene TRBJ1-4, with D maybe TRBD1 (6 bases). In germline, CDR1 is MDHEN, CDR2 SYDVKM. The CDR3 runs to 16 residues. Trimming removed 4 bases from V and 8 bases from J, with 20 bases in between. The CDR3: CASSSPTGGLGEKLFF. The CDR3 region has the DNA TGTGCCAGCAGTTCCCCGACAGGCGGACTAGGGGAAAAACTGTTTTTT.

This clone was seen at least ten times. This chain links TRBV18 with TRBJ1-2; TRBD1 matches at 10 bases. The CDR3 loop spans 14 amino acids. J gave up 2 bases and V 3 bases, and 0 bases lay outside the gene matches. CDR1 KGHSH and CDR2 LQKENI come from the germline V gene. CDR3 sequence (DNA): TGTGCCAGCTCACCGGGACAGGGGAACTATGGCTACACCTTC. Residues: CASSPGQGNYGYTF.

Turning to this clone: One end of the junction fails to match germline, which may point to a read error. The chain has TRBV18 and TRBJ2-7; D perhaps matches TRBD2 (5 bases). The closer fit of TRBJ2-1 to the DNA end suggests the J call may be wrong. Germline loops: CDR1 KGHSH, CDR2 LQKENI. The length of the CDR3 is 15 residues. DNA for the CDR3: TGTGTCAGCTCACCACTAACTAGATCGCTGGGCGAGCAGTTCTTC. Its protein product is CVSSPLTRSLGEQFF.

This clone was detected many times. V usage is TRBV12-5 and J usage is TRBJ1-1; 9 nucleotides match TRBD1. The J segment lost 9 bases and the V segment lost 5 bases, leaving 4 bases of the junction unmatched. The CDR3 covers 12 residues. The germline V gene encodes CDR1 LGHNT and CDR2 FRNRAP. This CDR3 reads CASGTGQGQAFF. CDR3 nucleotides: TGTGCTAGTGGTACAGGACAGGGGCAAGCTTTCTTT.

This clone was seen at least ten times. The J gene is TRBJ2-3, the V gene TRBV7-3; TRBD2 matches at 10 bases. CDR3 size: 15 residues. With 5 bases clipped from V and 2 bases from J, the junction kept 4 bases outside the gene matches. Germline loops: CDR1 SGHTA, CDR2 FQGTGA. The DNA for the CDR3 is TGTGCCAGCAGCATTAGCGGGAGGAACACAGATACGCAGTATTTT. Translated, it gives CASSISGRNTDTQYF. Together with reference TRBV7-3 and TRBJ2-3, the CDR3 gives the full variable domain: GAGVSQTPSNKVTEKGKYVELRCDPISGHTALYWYRQSLGQGPEFLIYFQGTGAADDSGLPNDRFFAVRPEGSVSTLKIQRTERGDSAVYLCASSISGRNTDTQYFGPGTRLTVL.